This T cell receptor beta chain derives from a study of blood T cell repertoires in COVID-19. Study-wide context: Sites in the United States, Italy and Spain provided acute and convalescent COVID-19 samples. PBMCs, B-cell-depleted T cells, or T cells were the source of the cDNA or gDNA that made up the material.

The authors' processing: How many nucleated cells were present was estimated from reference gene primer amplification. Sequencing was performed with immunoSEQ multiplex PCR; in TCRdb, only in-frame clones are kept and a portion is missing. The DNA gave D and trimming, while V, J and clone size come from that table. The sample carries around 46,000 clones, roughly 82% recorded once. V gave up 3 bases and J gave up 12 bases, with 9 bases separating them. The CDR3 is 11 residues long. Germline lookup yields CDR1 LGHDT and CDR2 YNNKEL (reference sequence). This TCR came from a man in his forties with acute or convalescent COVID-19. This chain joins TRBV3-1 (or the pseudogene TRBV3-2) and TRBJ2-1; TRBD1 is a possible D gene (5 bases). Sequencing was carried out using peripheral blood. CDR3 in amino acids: CASSQGRGQFF. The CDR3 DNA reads TGTGCCAGCAGCCAGGGTAGGGGGCAGTTCTTC.